The 20 T cell receptor beta chains in this list originate from one sample, sequenced in a study of OX40 agonist ivuxolimab in advanced cancers. The data were produced by immunoSEQ multiplex PCR, yet TCRdb's version contains in-frame clones alone and is incomplete. The sample contains tens of thousands of clones, around 94% of which appear only once. Sequenced here: CD4+ or CD8+ T cells sorted from blood, sampled in a trial of the OX40 agonist ivuxolimab. These receptors all stem from an adult with an advanced solid tumor such as melanoma, head and neck, liver or kidney cancer.

The chain couples TRBV5-6 to TRBJ2-7; D remains unclear. Between the trimmed V and J ends, which lost 0 bases and 0 bases, there was a span of 7 bases. Per germline, CDR1 SGHDT and CDR2 YYEEEE. The CDR3 length is 14 residues. CDR3 loop: CASSLAGASYEQYF. DNA for the CDR3: TGTGCCAGCAGCTTGGCCGGCGCCTCCTACGAGCAGTACTTC. The whole variable domain, remainder taken from reference TRBV5-6 and TRBJ2-7, is DAGVTQSPTHLIKTRGQQVTLRCSPKSGHDTVSWYQQALGQGPQFIFQYYEEEERQRGNFPDRFSGHQFPNYSSELNVNALLLGDSALYLCASSLAGASYEQYFGPGTRLTVT.

The rearrangement uses TRBV27 and TRBJ2-7; the match to TRBD2 covers 14 bases. This CDR3 contains 16 residues. The V gene's germline CDR1 is MNHEY and CDR2 SMNVEV (reference sequence). V was clipped by 5 bases and J by 4 bases; unmatched bases: 7. Written as DNA, the CDR3 is TGTGCCAGCAGTCTGGGGACTAGCGGGAGACGTTACGAGCAGTACTTC. This gives the protein CASSLGTSGRRYEQYF.

This clone was counted a few times. The V call is TRBV7-8, the J call TRBJ2-7, with TRBD2 identical over 10 bases. In germline, CDR1 is SGHVS, CDR2 FQNEAQ. Unmatched junction bases numbered 9, after V lost 1 base and J lost 9 bases. The CDR3 length is 15 residues. The CDR3 region has the DNA TGTGCCAGCAGCTTAGAGGGCAGCGGGAGGGCCTCGCAGTACTTC. Its translation is CASSLEGSGRASQYF. Looking up the rest from reference TRBV7-8 and TRBJ2-7 gives the full variable domain: GAGVSQSPRYKVAKRGQDVALRCDPISGHVSLFWYQQALGQGPEFLTYFQNEAQLDKSGLPSDRFFAERPEGSVSTLKIQRTQQEDSAVYLCASSLEGSGRASQYFGPGTRLTVT.

CDR3 loop: CAWGLDRINTEAFF. In DNA form, the CDR3 reads TGTGCCTGGGGGTTAGACAGGATAAACACTGAAGCTTTCTTT. The genes are TRBV30 and TRBJ1-1, with D possibly matching TRBD1 (6 bases). Looked up from germline, CDR1 is GTSNPN and CDR2 is SVGIG (reference sequence). The V and J ends lost 5 bases and 2 bases respectively, with 15 bases between them. CDR3 length equals 14 residues.

V and J are TRBV9 and TRBJ2-7; 9 bases are a match to TRBD2. Germline V CDR1 and CDR2: SGDLS, YYNGEE. Germline trimming cut 0 bases from V and 4 bases from J; bases unmatched to any gene: 8. The CDR3 runs 16 residues. The DNA of the CDR3 is TGTGCCAGCAGCGTAGGAATGAGCGGGAGGACTTACGAGCAGTACTTC. Translation: CASSVGMSGRTYEQYF.

This chain connects TRBV7-2 to TRBJ2-1; 11 bases line up with TRBD1. The CDR3 sequence is 15 residues long. The V gene's germline CDR1 is SGHTA and CDR2 FQGNSA. With 5 bases clipped from V and 6 bases from J, the junction kept 6 bases outside the gene matches. CDR3 sequence reads: CASSLRTGGPNEQFF. The CDR3 DNA follows: TGTGCCAGCAGCCTCCGGACAGGGGGCCCCAATGAGCAGTTCTTC.

The chain employs TRBV28 and TRBJ1-2, with a tentative D call TRBD1 (6 bases). Trimming pared 2 bases from V and 6 bases from J, leaving 7 bases between. Germline loops: CDR1 MDHEN, CDR2 SYDVKM. The CDR3 totals 12 residues. Here the CDR3 DNA reads TGTGCCAGCAGTTTAGACAGGAATGGCTACACCTTC. Protein: CASSLDRNGYTF.

V is TRBV6-5 and J is TRBJ2-7, with TRBD1 identical over 10 bases. CDR3 length: 15 amino acids. Germline values: CDR1 MNHEY, CDR2 SVGAGI. The J segment lost 0 bases and the V segment lost 6 bases, leaving 5 bases of the junction unmatched. In DNA form, the CDR3 reads TGTGCCAGCAGGTTGACAGGGGGCTACTCCTACGAGCAGTACTTC. Its translation is CASRLTGGYSYEQYF.

The chain links TRBV30 to TRBJ2-3; unclear D gene. CDR1 GTSNPN and CDR2 SVGIG come from the germline V gene (reference sequence). V was shortened by 4 bases and J by 5 bases, with 10 bases between the two germline ends. The CDR3 length is 12 residues. CDR3 sequence reads: CAWNGRQDTQYF. The CDR3 nucleotides read TGTGCCTGGAACGGGCGGCAAGATACGCAGTATTTT.

The chain uses TRBV6-1 and TRBJ1-2; TRBD1 matches 9 bases. The CDR3 runs 14 residues. Germline V gene lookup returns CDR1 MNHNS and CDR2 SASEGT. V lost 3 bases to trimming and J lost 5 bases; unmatched junction nucleotides: 4. The CDR3 DNA reads TGTGCCAGCAGTGAGCTCGGACAGGGGTATGGCTACACCTTC. Encoded protein: CASSELGQGYGYTF.

The V call is TRBV9, the J call TRBJ2-1; 7 bases are shared with TRBD2. CDR1 and CDR2 from the germline V gene are SGDLS and YYNGEE. The CDR3 is 16 residues long. Losses at the gene ends were 3 bases for V and 8 bases for J; bases not matched to a gene: 14. The CDR3 DNA sequence: TGTGCCAGCAGCGCCTCCTTGGGAGGGGTTTTCGATGAGCAGTTCTTC. Its translation: CASSASLGGVFDEQFF. Using reference TRBV9 and TRBJ2-1 for the parts outside the CDR3, the full variable domain is DSGVTQTPKHLITATGQRVTLRCSPRSGDLSVYWYQQSLDQGLQFLIQYYNGEERAKGNILERFSAQQFPDLHSELNLSSLELGDSALYFCASSASLGGVFDEQFFGPGTRLTVL.

The V gene is TRBV29-1, the J gene TRBJ2-7, with D perhaps TRBD2 (6 bases). This CDR3 region has 12 residues. Per the germline V gene, CDR1 is SQVTM and CDR2 is ANQGSEA. V gave up 6 bases and J gave up 5 bases, with 14 bases separating them. The CDR3 here is CSVGPGGDEQYF. In DNA form, the CDR3 reads TGCAGCGTGGGACCCGGAGGGGACGAGCAGTACTTC.

This chain uses TRBV19 with TRBJ2-7, with 8 bases aligning to TRBD2. The length of the CDR3 is 14 residues. Germline V lookup: CDR1 LNHDA, CDR2 SQIVND (reference sequence). V was clipped by 5 bases and J by 3 bases; unmatched bases: 6. This CDR3 reads CASSLGLGNYEQYF. The CDR3 DNA follows: TGTGCCAGTAGTCTGGGACTAGGGAACTACGAGCAGTACTTC.

This rearrangement joins TRBV9 to TRBJ2-5; D gene uncertain. Trimming shortened V by 0 bases and J by 1 base, and 10 bases separated the two germline ends. Germline V CDR1 and CDR2: SGDLS, YYNGEE. The CDR3 runs to 15 residues. The DNA for the CDR3 is TGTGCCAGCAGCGTAGGAGGCGGTACCCAAGAGACCCAGTACTTC. Encoded protein: CASSVGGGTQETQYF.

This CDR3 reads CASSKGWETQYF. The CDR3 DNA is TGCGCCAGCAGCAAGGGTTGGGAGACCCAGTACTTC. This rearrangement joins TRBV4-3 to TRBJ2-5; D is unresolved. In germline, CDR1 is LGHNA, CDR2 YSLEER. CDR3 size: 12 residues. V lost 5 bases to trimming and J lost 5 bases, with 9 bases between them.

This chain joins TRBV4-1 and TRBJ2-3; D call uncertain. The germline gives CDR1 MGHRA, CDR2 YSYEKL. The ends were cut back, 0 bases at V and 5 bases at J, with 6 bases in the middle. The CDR3 extends over 13 amino acids. The CDR3 sequence: CASSQDGQDTQYF. The CDR3 nucleotides are TGCGCCAGCAGCCAAGATGGGCAAGATACGCAGTATTTT.

The rearrangement links TRBV6-1 to TRBJ2-3, with 8 positions matching TRBD1. The CDR3 totals 16 residues. CDR1 and CDR2 from the germline V gene are MNHNS and SASEGT. The trim removed 3 bases at V and 3 bases at J, leaving 8 bases unmatched. CDR3 in DNA: TGTGCCAGCAGTGATTTGGACAGGGATGGTACAGATACGCAGTATTTT. It yields the protein CASSDLDRDGTDTQYF.

This rearrangement joins TRBV4-3 to TRBJ2-5; 10 bases match TRBD1. The tail of the sequence fits TRBJ2-7 better, so the J call may be wrong. Germline V gives CDR1 LGHNA, CDR2 YSLEER. The CDR3 is 16 amino acids. CDR3 in DNA: TGCGCCAGCAGCCCGGGGGAGGGACAGGGGATTTACGAGCAGTACTTC. Amino acids: CASSPGEGQGIYEQYF.

The rearrangement joins TRBV5-1 to TRBJ2-5; D assignment may be TRBD1 or TRBD2 (6 bases each). Germline V gene data show CDR1 as SGHRS and CDR2 as YFSETQ. This CDR3 has 15 residues. V shed 0 bases and J shed 4 bases, with 13 bases lying between them. Here the CDR3 DNA reads TGCGCCAGCAGCTTGGCGACGGGGGCCCTAGAGACCCAGTACTTC. It yields the protein CASSLATGALETQYF.

The chain recombines TRBV5-4 with TRBJ2-3, with 7 bases identical to TRBD1. The CDR3 spans 16 residues. J gave up 2 bases and V 0 bases, and 6 bases lay outside the gene matches. CDR1 is SGHNT, CDR2 YYREEE, per germline (reference sequence). The CDR3: CASSLVPGQPTDTQYF. CDR3 coding DNA: TGTGCCAGCAGCTTGGTCCCGGGACAGCCCACAGATACGCAGTATTTT. The entire variable domain, with the rest obtained from reference TRBV5-4 and TRBJ2-3, is as follows: ETGVTQSPTHLIKTRGQQVTLRCSSQSGHNTVSWYQQALGQGPQFIFQYYREEENGRGNFPPRFSGLQFPNYSSELNVNALELDDSALYLCASSLVPGQPTDTQYFGPGTRLTVL.